This TCR beta chain comes out of a study of T cell clonality in common variable immunodeficiency. Study results and limitations: Fewer deletions and N-nucleotide insertions were reportedly seen in common variable immunodeficiency TCR beta sequences.

The protocol was immunoSEQ multiplex PCR, while the TCRdb copy is restricted to in-frame clones and leaves out a portion. The data list approximately 35,000 clones, none observed once; 6.5% to 8% falls to the top ten. V lost 5 bases and J lost 9, with 14 bases in between. The germline V gene has CDR1 SGHVS and CDR2 FQNEAQ. The CDR3 has 13 residues. With regard to this clone: Its antigen is unknown. Coverage ceases 3 residues before the CDR3 finishes, and the germline J gene fills in the end.

The chain links TRBV7-8 to TRBJ2-1; possible D gene TRBD1, 6 bases. This sequence originates from a human donor with common variable immunodeficiency. The sequenced sample was peripheral blood mononuclear cells. CDR3 in amino acids: CASSAGTRVEQFF. The sequenced part of the CDR3 DNA is TGTGCCAGCAGCGCCGGGACAAGGGTTGAG.